The 10 T cell receptor beta chains below all came from one sample that was sequenced in a study of T-cell reconstitution after alpha-beta-depleted transplantation in children. Unique molecular identifiers were incorporated into the prepared TCRbeta library. TCRdb used MiXCR to reprocess the PCR reads, holding one entry per CDR3 protein. The repertoire holds a few hundred thousand distinct CDR3 sequences, with under 15% as singletons. The sequences come from PBMCs from the stem cell graft donor, collected from the stem cell graft. Every receptor here comes from a human donor who donated a stem cell graft to a child with combined immunodeficiency.

The chain couples TRBV7-3 to TRBJ1-1, with D possibly being TRBD1 (5 bases). Germline V gene data show CDR1 as SGHTA and CDR2 as FQGTGA. The CDR3 has 13 amino acids. The V end lost 5 bases, the J end lost 3 bases, and 10 bases lay between the germline ends. CDR3 region: CASSPDSDTEAFF. In nucleotides, the CDR3 is TGTGCCAGCAGCCCTGACAGTGACACTGAAGCTTTCTTT.

Points on this clonotype: One end of the junction fails to match germline, which may point to a read error. The DNA of the CDR3 is TGTGCCTGCAGCAAGCCAGTACACGGGACACAGAAGGACAATGAGCAGTTCTTC. Protein: CACSKPVHGTQKDNEQFF. The chain couples TRBV3-1 to TRBJ2-1, with TRBD1 as a possible D gene (6 bases). The germline CDR1 and CDR2 sequences are LGHDT and YNNKEL (reference sequence). The CDR3 consists of 18 residues.

This clonotype has a count of ten or more. The V call is TRBV6-5, the J call TRBJ1-4; perhaps TRBD1 as D (6 bases). V shed 4 bases and J shed 4 bases, with 19 bases lying between them. The CDR3 runs 17 residues. Germline V CDR1 and CDR2: MNHEY, SVGAGI. CDR3 residues: CASSSGRDTAGNEKLFF. In DNA form, the CDR3 reads TGTGCCAGCAGTTCCGGCCGGGACACCGCGGGTAATGAAAAACTGTTTTTT.

This clonotype was picked up many times. The chain recombines TRBV7-2 with TRBJ2-7; D possibly uses TRBD1 or TRBD2 (5 bases each). Germline CDR1 is SGHTA and CDR2 is FQGNSA. CDR3 length: 15 amino acids. Trimming left V 3 bases short and J 2 bases short, with 14 bases between. The chain's CDR3 is CASSLVQGEAYEQYF. The CDR3 DNA sequence: TGTGCCAGCAGCTTGGTGCAGGGAGAAGCCTACGAGCAGTACTTC.

The chain recombines TRBV7-9 with TRBJ2-5; a weak D match, TRBD1 (6 bases). Germline lookup yields CDR1 SEHNR and CDR2 FQNEAQ (reference sequence). The CDR3 length is 14 residues. Trimming shortened V by 7 bases and J by 5 bases, and 17 bases separated the two germline ends. CDR3 nucleotide sequence: TGTGCCAGCACCTCTGAACAGGGCCTGGAGACCCAGTACTTC. It codes for CASTSEQGLETQYF.

This clonotype was seen repeatedly, ten times or more. CDR3 sequence reads: CASSLQRQSLYNEQFF. The CDR3 DNA follows: TGTGCCAGCAGCTTACAAAGGCAGAGTCTCTACAATGAGCAGTTCTTC. The chain recombines TRBV7-9 with TRBJ2-1; the D is unclear. The germline V gene encodes CDR1 SEHNR and CDR2 FQNEAQ (reference sequence). This CDR3 is 16 amino acids long. The V end lost 2 bases, the J end lost 3 bases, and 14 bases lay between the germline ends.

This clonotype was seen a handful of times. V is TRBV6-2 or TRBV6-3 and J is TRBJ2-7; TRBD1 matches 8 bases. This CDR3 is 15 amino acids long. J was trimmed by 6 bases and V by 1 base; bases with no gene match: 8. CDR1 is MNHEY, CDR2 SVGEGT, per germline. For the CDR3, the DNA is TGTGCCAGCAGTTACTTGCGGACAGGGCTGACCGAGCAGTACTTC. It is translated as CASSYLRTGLTEQYF.

This clonotype was recorded a few times. The rearrangement uses TRBV7-2 and TRBJ2-7; unclear D gene. This CDR3 is built from 14 residues. Between the trimmed V and J ends, which lost 1 base and 0 bases, there was a span of 7 bases. Germline V lookup: CDR1 SGHTA, CDR2 FQGNSA. The CDR3 here is CASSLGRNSYEQYF. The DNA of the CDR3 is TGTGCCAGCAGCTTAGGCCGCAACTCCTACGAGCAGTACTTC. The whole variable domain, remainder taken from reference TRBV7-2 and TRBJ2-7, is GAGVSQSPSNKVTEKGKDVELRCDPISGHTALYWYRQSLGQGLEFLIYFQGNSAPDKSGLPSDRFSAERTGGSVSTLTIQRTQQEDSAVYLCASSLGRNSYEQYFGPGTRLTVT.

This clonotype has ten or more counts. V usage is TRBV6-5 and J usage is TRBJ1-6; D not certain. The CDR3 consists of 15 residues. The V and J ends lost 2 bases and 10 bases respectively, with 15 bases between them. Germline V gene lookup returns CDR1 MNHEY and CDR2 SVGAGI. CDR3 nucleotides: TGTGCCAGCAGTTACCGGAGCCTCCGGATCTCACCCCTCCACTTT. Protein product: CASSYRSLRISPLHF.

This clonotype was detected ten times or more. V is TRBV7-2 and J is TRBJ1-3; D is uncertain. The CDR3 has 16 amino acids. V lost 3 bases and J lost 0, with 12 bases in between. The germline gives CDR1 SGHTA, CDR2 FQGNSA. CDR3 protein: CASSFTVKSSGNTIYF. CDR3 sequence (DNA): TGTGCCAGCAGCTTTACAGTTAAAAGCTCTGGAAACACCATATATTTT.